This TCR beta chain was sequenced during a study of cytomegalovirus exposure and HLA in healthy donors. Amplification used 60 Vbeta primers and 13 Jbeta primers. Produced via immunoSEQ multiplex PCR; TCRdb's table is partial and in-frame only. The sample records some 160,000 clones, 75% to 90% being singletons. CDR1 and CDR2 from the germline V gene are MNHNS and SASEGT. The V end lost 7 bases, the J end lost 2 bases, and 15 bases lay between the germline ends. The CDR3 covers 15 residues. This TCR came from a male donor in good health and CMV-seronegative. The chain combines TRBV6-1 with TRBJ1-5, with a possible D match to TRBD1 (6 bases). The sequencing sample was made of PBMCs. Here the CDR3 reads CASTLQQGGNQPQHF. The CDR3, as DNA: TGTGCCAGCACCTTACAACAGGGAGGCAATCAGCCCCAGCATTTT.